This T cell receptor (beta chain) was profiled in a study of blood T cell repertoires in COVID-19. Repertoires were generated with immunoSEQ multiplex PCR, while TCRdb's copy carries only in-frame clones and drops some. In the table there are just over 65,000 clones, approximately 89% of which are singletons. This clonotype was obtained from a man aged 55 to 69 with acute or convalescent COVID-19. The sequencing input was peripheral blood.

The CDR3 is CASSNSRYLYEQYF. CDR3 sequence (DNA): TGTGCCAGCAGTAATAGTCGTTACCTCTACGAGCAGTACTTC. V gene TRBV6-5 combines with J gene TRBJ2-7; D gene unclear. The CDR3 is made up of 14 amino acids. Deletions cut 5 bases from V and 3 bases from J, with 14 bases between. The germline gives CDR1 MNHEY, CDR2 SVGAGI.